Reported below is one TCR beta chain. There are a few counts of this clone. This receptor's antigen is unknown. The input lacks base qualities; no much larger clone sits a single base away. CDR1 and CDR2, per the germline V gene, are SGDLS and YYNGEE. Including cysteine and phenylalanine, the CDR3 has 13 amino acids. Only CDR3 DNA is held: 39 bases, read in frame from base 1. V and J lose 4 bases and 7 bases, and a span of 14 bases separates them. TCRbeta CDR3 regions were amplified from genomic DNA using the immunoSEQ Assay, a bias-controlled multiplex PCR. Turning to the authors' computational methods: Within the assay, amplification of reference gene primers was used to estimate how many nucleated cells each sample contained. Sequence reads were collapsed and filtered to measure the absolute abundance of every unique TCRbeta CDR3 rearrangement. For each sample, productive Simpson clonality was calculated by taking the square root of Simpson's diversity index across productive rearrangements. Not all clones reach the TCRdb copy of this immuneACCESS table, which keeps in-frame sequences only. Checked studies attribute under half of the gap to unresolved V genes and leave the rest unexplained. From that table come the V and J calls and clone size; the DNA was used to work out D and trimming. The sample table shows around 69,000 clones, and approximately 85% are seen once. Of the sample, roughly 24% falls within the top ten clones.

Each collaborating institution followed its own protocols to collect whole blood in K2EDTA tubes. For TCRbeta analysis, collaborators shipped samples as frozen whole blood, isolated PBMCs, or DNA extracted from either of those sample types. The sample originates from a study of blood T cell repertoires in COVID-19 (dated by TCRdb to the early 2020s). General notes on the study: The collaborator samples originated in the United States, Italy and Spain and spanned the acute and convalescent phases of COVID-19. The dataset comprised deeply sampled blood TCRbeta repertoires from subjects exposed to, actively infected with, or recovered from COVID-19. The samples were drawn from the first 160 participants of the ongoing ImmuneRACE study and from 950 to 1,500 subjects provided by 6 global collaborators. The repertoires were made available in a free public database intended to serve as a resource for research on the immune response to SARS-CoV-2. The material from the prospective study consisted of cDNA or gDNA derived from T cells, B-cell-depleted T cells, or PBMCs. Where available, HLA class I and class II types were obtained from metadata supplied by the sample provider rather than from assay-based typing. A de-identified subject ID, COVID-19 status, age in years and sex were almost always included in the sample metadata. Beyond this particular receptor, the publication reports: Clinical and demographic metadata were provided uncurated, with the amount varying by source and participant.

Source material: peripheral blood. This clonotype originated in a man aged 45-65 years with acute or convalescent COVID-19. The chain is encoded by TRBV9 joined to TRBJ1-2; possibly the D gene is TRBD1, per 6 matching bases. The nucleotides are TGTGCCAGCAGCTCCTCGACAGGACTTGGCTACACCTTC. This gives the protein CASSSSTGLGYTF.